This TCR beta chain was sequenced for a study of T cells expressing NK-cell markers. Overall study context: Researchers got TCR beta repertoires out of sorted CD3+CD56+NKG2C+, CD3+CD56+NKG2C- and CD3+CD56-NKG2C+ T cells.

CDR3 size: 17 residues. Germline V CDR1 and CDR2: SGHDN, FVKESK. TCRdb reprocessed the 5' RACE reads and keeps a single row for each CDR3 protein, giving no DNA. The listing contains about 460,000 distinct CDR3 sequences. V usage is TRBV14 and J usage is TRBJ2-3; there is no DNA to check the TCRdb D call of TRBD2. Sequencing was carried out using blood T cells: a sorted CD56 or NKG2C T cell subset, CD4+ or CD8+ T cells, or bulk PBMC T cells (not recorded which). This sequence was found in a woman aged 45-60 years in good health. CDR3 sequence: CASSQDWAGGRRDTQYF.